This T cell receptor (beta chain) comes out of a study of graft-versus-host responses after intestinal transplantation. About the study: Among the recipients, transplants were multivisceral, liver-intestinal, or isolated intestinal. Uniformly, recipients were administered anti-thymocyte globulin induction with subsequent tacrolimus and steroids for two to three years. General study points: GvH clones turned up in recipient marrow; some had shown up first in ileum or blood. GvH clone levels peaked in circulation, and this peak was associated with early post-transplant HvG declines.

Profiling relied on immunoSEQ multiplex PCR, and the TCRdb table lists in-frame clones only, not all of them. The data show roughly 110,000 clones, 85% to 95% seen once. A single count supports this clone. Its specificity is not known. This TCR was sampled from a human donor who was the organ donor for an intestinal transplant. The sample was unstimulated CD8+ T cells sorted from spleen or lymph node cells, taken before transplant.

The CDR3 region is CASGSSGRGQETQYF. The CDR3 coding sequence is TGTGCCAGTGGAAGTAGCGGGAGGGGCCAAGAGACCCAGTACTTC. The rearrangement joins TRBV21-1 to TRBJ2-5; the D call of TRBD2 is as the table states it, not checked on the DNA. TRBV21-1 is given as a pseudogene. CDR3 size: 15 residues.